This entry lists 21 T cell receptor beta chains sequenced from one sample in a study of cytomegalovirus exposure and HLA in healthy donors (dated by TCRdb to the late 2010s). The library was produced with the immunoSEQ multiplex PCR assay. Drawn from immuneACCESS, this table holds only the in-frame rearrangements with V and J called that TCRdb kept. Clones are partly lost; checked studies trace under half to an unresolved V gene and leave the rest unexplained. The sample table shows about 120,000 clones, and 70% to 90% are seen once. Together, the top ten hold 6% to 7% of the sample. The specimen sequenced was PBMCs. Receptors were obtained from a woman aged 18 to 35 in good health and CMV-seropositive.

The chain links TRBV4-2 to TRBJ1-2; no reliable D call. The ends were cut back, 0 bases at V and 5 bases at J, with 16 bases in the middle. The length of the CDR3 is 16 residues. Looked up from germline, CDR1 is LGHNA and CDR2 is YNFKEQ. CDR3 nucleotide sequence: TGTGCCAGCAGCCAAGAGGTCAGACTGGAGGTATATGGCTACACCTTC. This translates into CASSQEVRLEVYGYTF.

A single count supports this clone. The chain combines TRBV5-1 with TRBJ2-1, with TRBD2 identical over 10 bases. V was clipped by 3 bases and J by 3 bases; unmatched bases: 9. This CDR3 is 17 amino acids long. Germline assignment: CDR1 SGHRS and CDR2 YFSETQ. Written as DNA, the CDR3 is TGCGCCAGCAGCTCCCAATCACTAGCGGGAAGCTACAATGAGCAGTTCTTC. Residues: CASSSQSLAGSYNEQFF.

This clone was detected only a few times. The chain uses TRBV27 and TRBJ2-5, with D uncertain. The germline CDR1 and CDR2 sequences are MNHEY and SMNVEV (reference sequence). V was clipped by 4 bases and J by 5 bases, with 17 bases between them. The CDR3 runs 15 residues. Here the CDR3 DNA reads TGTGCCAGCAGTTACGCTGGGTCCGCCGGGGAGACCCAGTACTTC. It encodes CASSYAGSAGETQYF.

This clone occurred once. J is TRBJ2-1 and V is TRBV29-1; TRBD1 is a possible D gene (6 bases). CDR1 SQVTM and CDR2 ANQGSEA come from the germline V gene. The V and J ends lost 4 bases and 2 bases respectively, with 21 bases between them. The CDR3 length is 17 residues. CDR3 nucleotides: TGCAGCGTTGTGGGCAGGGAAGGGGGATACGCCTACAATGAGCAGTTCTTC. This sequence encodes CSVVGREGGYAYNEQFF.

The gene calls are TRBV29-1 and TRBJ1-1, with 7 bases matching TRBD1. Germline V gene data show CDR1 as SQVTM and CDR2 as ANQGSEA. This CDR3 contains 15 residues. V lost 2 bases and J lost 0; bases outside the gene matches: 6. The CDR3 nucleotides are TGCAGCGTTGAAAAGGGGGCGTCCATGAACACTGAAGCTTTCTTT. Encoded protein: CSVEKGASMNTEAFF.

This chain joins TRBV6-4 and TRBJ2-3; TRBD2 aligns across 8 bases. V was clipped by 3 bases and J by 3 bases; unmatched bases: 5. The CDR3 consists of 15 residues. The germline CDR1 and CDR2 sequences are MRHNA and SNTAGT. This chain's CDR3 is CASSEGGGGTDTQYF. The CDR3 coding sequence is TGTGCCAGCAGTGAGGGCGGCGGGGGGACAGATACGCAGTATTTT.

The V gene is TRBV7-9, the J gene TRBJ2-3; 14 bases agree with TRBD2. The CDR3 is 18 residues long. V was pared by 4 bases and J by 1 base, with 7 bases of the junction left unmatched. Looked up from germline, CDR1 is SEHNR and CDR2 is FQNEAQ (reference sequence). The CDR3 region has the DNA TGTGCCAGCAGCTCCTTCGAGACTAGCGGGGGGGGCACAGATACGCAGTATTTT. It translates to CASSSFETSGGGTDTQYF.

Only a few counts were recorded for this clone. The chain links TRBV6-1 to TRBJ2-1, with 9 positions matching TRBD1. Losses at the gene ends were 6 bases for V and 2 bases for J; bases not matched to a gene: 5. The germline V gene has CDR1 MNHNS and CDR2 SASEGT. The CDR3 loop spans 15 amino acids. CDR3 nucleotides: TGTGCCAGCAGAGCCGGGGACAGGGCCTACAATGAGCAGTTCTTC. Protein sequence: CASRAGDRAYNEQFF.

This chain connects TRBV6-1 to TRBJ2-3; the match to TRBD2 covers 11 bases. This CDR3 is 17 amino acids long. The J segment lost 4 bases and the V segment lost 3 bases, leaving 9 bases of the junction unmatched. Germline CDR1 MNHNS, CDR2 SASEGT. The CDR3 DNA sequence: TGTGCCAGCAGTGACCAGACTAGCGGGGCAGGGGCAGATACGCAGTATTTT. Translating gives CASSDQTSGAGADTQYF.

The rearrangement uses TRBV9 and TRBJ2-2; TRBD1 is a possible D gene (6 bases). Per germline, CDR1 SGDLS and CDR2 YYNGEE. Trimming removed 0 bases at V and 0 bases at J, with 9 bases between. CDR3 length: 16 amino acids. The CDR3 coding sequence is TGTGCCAGCAGCGTAGTTGGGGGCCCGAACACCGGGGAGCTGTTTTTT. Translating gives CASSVVGGPNTGELFF.

V is TRBV28 and J is TRBJ1-1, with 10 nucleotides matching TRBD1. The ends lost 5 bases at V and 11 bases at J; junction bases unmatched: 5. Germline loops: CDR1 MDHEN, CDR2 SYDVKM. The CDR3 is 12 residues long. The CDR3 here is CASSRQGARAFF. In nucleotides, the CDR3 is TGTGCCAGCAGTAGACAGGGGGCGCGGGCTTTCTTT.

The table lists this clone with a few counts. This rearrangement joins TRBV18 to TRBJ2-7; TRBD2 agrees at 10 bases. The germline CDR1 and CDR2 sequences are KGHSH and LQKENI. V shed 2 bases, J shed 4 bases, and the junction held 11 bases outside the gene matches. The CDR3 consists of 17 residues. CDR3 region: CASSPEKREGRGYEQYF. DNA for the CDR3: TGTGCCAGCTCACCAGAGAAGCGGGAGGGCCGGGGTTACGAGCAGTACTTC.

This clone showed up just once. The chain carries TRBV11-2 and TRBJ1-3; weak D call: TRBD1 (6 bases). This CDR3 has 13 residues. The V and J ends lost 3 bases and 8 bases respectively, with 11 bases between them. Germline CDR1 reads SGHAT; CDR2 reads FQNNGV. The CDR3 loop is CASSLGRGDTIYF. The CDR3 nucleotides are TGTGCCAGCAGCTTGGGCAGGGGAGACACCATATATTTT.

This chain joins TRBV9 and TRBJ2-5, with 7 bases identical to TRBD1. The V gene's germline CDR1 is SGDLS and CDR2 YYNGEE. The CDR3 runs 17 residues. V was clipped by 3 bases and J by 5 bases; unmatched bases: 16. CDR3 protein: CASSGVLGQGVGETQYF. The CDR3 nucleotides read TGTGCCAGCAGCGGAGTCCTAGGGCAGGGGGTTGGGGAGACCCAGTACTTC.

The chain employs TRBV5-1 and TRBJ2-3; 9 bases are shared with TRBD1. The CDR3 sequence is 16 residues long. Germline V CDR1 and CDR2: SGHRS, YFSETQ. Unmatched junction bases numbered 10, after V lost 4 bases and J lost 4 bases. The CDR3 nucleotides are TGCGCCAGCAGCGACGGGACAGGGACAAGGTCAGATACGCAGTATTTT. This translates into CASSDGTGTRSDTQYF.

V is TRBV18 and J is TRBJ1-6; D gene ambiguous. With 4 bases removed from V and 7 bases from J, the gap between germline ends came to 11 bases. The CDR3 contains 14 residues. CDR1 is KGHSH, CDR2 LQKENI, per germline. The CDR3 coding sequence is TGTGCCAGCTCACGCGATGCAAACAATTCACCCCTCCACTTT. Translated, it gives CASSRDANNSPLHF. The full variable domain, completed using reference TRBV18 and TRBJ1-6, is NAGVMQNPRHLVRRRGQEARLRCSPMKGHSHVYWYRQLPEEGLKFMVYLQKENIIDESGMPKERFSAEFPKEGPSILRIQQVVRGDSAAYFCASSRDANNSPLHFGNGTRLTVT.

This clone was picked up one time. This chain connects TRBV6-5 to TRBJ1-1; D gene ambiguous. Looked up from germline, CDR1 is MNHEY and CDR2 is SVGAGI. Trimming pared 2 bases from V and 8 bases from J, leaving 6 bases between. The CDR3 runs 11 residues. The CDR3 nucleotides read TGTGCCAGCAGTTACCTAACGGAAGCTTTCTTT. Translation gives CASSYLTEAFF.

This rearrangement joins TRBV7-9 to TRBJ2-1; 10 bases are a match to TRBD2. CDR3 length: 16 residues. The junction had 6 bases not matched to a gene; V was cut back by 0 bases and J by 7 bases. From germline, CDR1 is SEHNR and CDR2 FQNEAQ (reference sequence). The CDR3 bases are TGTGCCAGCAGCTTAGCATCTAGCGGGAGTTATAATGAGCAGTTCTTC. Protein sequence: CASSLASSGSYNEQFF. The whole variable domain, filled in from reference TRBV7-9 and TRBJ2-1, reads DTGVSQNPRHKITKRGQNVTFRCDPISEHNRLYWYRQTLGQGPEFLTYFQNEAQLEKSRLLSDRFSAERPKGSFSTLEIQRTEQGDSAMYLCASSLASSGSYNEQFFGPGTRLTVL.

The gene calls are TRBV27 and TRBJ1-5, with TRBD1 as a possible D gene (5 bases). With 3 bases removed from V and 4 bases from J, the gap between germline ends came to 7 bases. From germline, CDR1 is MNHEY and CDR2 SMNVEV (reference sequence). This CDR3 region has 13 residues. The CDR3 is CASSFQGNQPQHF. The CDR3 region has the DNA TGTGCCAGCAGTTTTCAGGGTAATCAGCCCCAGCATTTT.

This chain joins TRBV13 and TRBJ1-1; D remains ambiguous. The length of the CDR3 is 13 residues. The germline V and J ends were trimmed by 4 bases and 6 bases, with 12 bases remaining between them. Per germline, CDR1 PRHDT and CDR2 FYEKMQ (reference sequence). CDR3 region: CASSSAGSAEAFF. For the CDR3, the DNA is TGTGCCAGCAGCTCCGCCGGGTCTGCTGAAGCTTTCTTT. The variable domain in full, with the rest retrieved from reference TRBV13 and TRBJ1-1, is AAGVIQSPRHLIKEKRETATLKCYPIPRHDTVYWYQQGPGQDPQFLISFYEKMQSDKGSIPDRFSAQQFSDYHSELNMSSLELGDSALYFCASSSAGSAEAFFGQGTRLTVV.

This clone was counted a few times. The chain joins TRBV2 to TRBJ1-2; TRBD1 matches at 9 bases. V trimming: 4 bases; J trimming: 3 bases; junction bases outside the gene matches: 3. Per germline, CDR1 SNHLY and CDR2 FYNNEI. CDR3 length: 14 residues. This CDR3 reads CASSARTGDYGYTF. CDR3 coding DNA: TGTGCCAGCAGTGCTCGGACAGGGGACTATGGCTACACCTTC.